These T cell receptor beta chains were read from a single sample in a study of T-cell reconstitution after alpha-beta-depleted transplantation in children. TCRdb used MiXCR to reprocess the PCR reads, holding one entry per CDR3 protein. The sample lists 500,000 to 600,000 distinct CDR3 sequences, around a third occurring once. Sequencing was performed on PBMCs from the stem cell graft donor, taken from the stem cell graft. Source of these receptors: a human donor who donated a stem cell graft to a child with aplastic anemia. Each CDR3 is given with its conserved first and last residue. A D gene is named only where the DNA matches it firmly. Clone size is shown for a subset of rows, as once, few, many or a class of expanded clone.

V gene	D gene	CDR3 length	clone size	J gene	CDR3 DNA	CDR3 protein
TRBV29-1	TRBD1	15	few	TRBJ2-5	TGCAGCGTCGAGGGGACAGGGGTCCGCCAAGAGACCCAGTACTTC	CSVEGTGVRQETQYF
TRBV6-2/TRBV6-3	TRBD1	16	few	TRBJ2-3	TGTGCCAGCAGTTATTGGACAGGGAGTCATTTGGATACGCAGTATTTT	CASSYWTGSHLDTQYF
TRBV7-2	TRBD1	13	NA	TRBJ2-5	TGTGCCAGCACCGGACAGGCCCGTGAGACCCAGTACTTC	CASTGQARETQYF
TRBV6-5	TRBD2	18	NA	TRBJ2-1	TGTGCCAGCAGTTACTCGTTCCTAGCGGGAGATAGAAACAATGAGCAGTTCTTC	CASSYSFLAGDRNNEQFF
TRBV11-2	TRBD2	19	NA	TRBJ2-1	TGTGCCAGCAGCTTAAGGACTAGCGATTCTAGCAGCCTAGGGAATGAGCAGTTCTTC	CASSLRTSDSSSLGNEQFF
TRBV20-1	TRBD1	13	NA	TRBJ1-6	TGCAGTGCTTACAGGGGTACGAATTCACCCCTCCACTTT	CSAYRGTNSPLHF
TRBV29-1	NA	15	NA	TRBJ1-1	TGCAGCGTAACATTCCCGGAACACTTGAACACTGAAGCTTTCTTT	CSVTFPEHLNTEAFF
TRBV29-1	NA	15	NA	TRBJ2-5	TGCAGCGTTGACAGAGAGTCCGGGACCTTGGGGACCCAGTACTTC	CSVDRESGTLGTQYF
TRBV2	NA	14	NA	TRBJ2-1	TGTGCCAGCAGCCCCTCCCAGGGATACAATGAGCAGTTCTTC	CASSPSQGYNEQFF
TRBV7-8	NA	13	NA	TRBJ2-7	TGTGCCAGCAGCTTAGGCAGGGGCCACGAGCAGTACTTC	CASSLGRGHEQYF
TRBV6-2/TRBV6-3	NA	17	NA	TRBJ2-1	TGTGCCAGCAGTTATGATCGCGCGCGGAGCTCCTACAATGAGCAGTTCTTC	CASSYDRARSSYNEQFF
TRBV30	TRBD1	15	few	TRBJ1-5	TGTGCCTGGAGTCCCCAGACAGGGGGCAATCAGCCCCAGCATTTT	CAWSPQTGGNQPQHF
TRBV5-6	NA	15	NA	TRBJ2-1	TGTGCCAGCAGCTATCTCCGGGACTTCCTCAATGAGCAGTTCTTC	CASSYLRDFLNEQFF
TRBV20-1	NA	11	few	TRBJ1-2	TGCAGTGCTTCCAGGGGACATGGCTACACCTTC	CSASRGHGYTF
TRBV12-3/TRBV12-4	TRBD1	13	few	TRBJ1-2	TGTGCCAGCACCTTCTACAGGGGACATGGCTACACCTTC	CASTFYRGHGYTF
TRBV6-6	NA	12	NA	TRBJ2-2	TGTGCCAGCAGTTCTAAGGACGGGGAGCTGTTTTTT	CASSSKDGELFF
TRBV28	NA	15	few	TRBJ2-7	TGTGCCAGCAGTTTATTCAGGCAGGGTGCCTACGAGCAGTACTTC	CASSLFRQGAYEQYF
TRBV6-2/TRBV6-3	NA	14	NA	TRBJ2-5	TGTGCCAGCAGTTACTCGGTACCGGCAGAGACCCAGTACTTC	CASSYSVPAETQYF
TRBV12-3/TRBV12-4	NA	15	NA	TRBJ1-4	TGTGCCAGCAGCCCCACGGGGGCGCGAGATGAAAAACTGTTTTTT	CASSPTGARDEKLFF
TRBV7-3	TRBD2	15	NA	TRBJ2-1	TGTGCCAGCAGCCCCGACTCGGGAGGGCACAATGAGCAGTTCTTC	CASSPDSGGHNEQFF
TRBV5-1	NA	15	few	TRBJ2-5	TGCGCCAGCACTATTCGGCATGGGAGTCAAGAGACCCAGTACTTC	CASTIRHGSQETQYF
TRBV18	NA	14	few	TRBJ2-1	TGTGCCAGCTCACCGGGCAGGAGGTACAATGAGCAGTTCTTC	CASSPGRRYNEQFF
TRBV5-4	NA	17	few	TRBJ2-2	TGTGCCAGCAGCTTAATTCCCCGGACATTGAACACTGGGGAGCTGTTTTTT	CASSLIPRTLNTGELFF
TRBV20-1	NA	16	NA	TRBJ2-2	TGCAGTGCCACCGGGTTGGGTACCCCGAACACCGGGGAGCTGTTTTTT	CSATGLGTPNTGELFF
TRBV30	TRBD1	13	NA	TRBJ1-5	TGTGCCTGGGGGACAGGGGCTAATCAGCCCCAGCATTTT	CAWGTGANQPQHF
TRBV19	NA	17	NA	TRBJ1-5	TGTGCCAGTAGTATGTCCAGGACCGAATTCAATGGTCAGCCCCAGCATTTT	CASSMSRTEFNGQPQHF
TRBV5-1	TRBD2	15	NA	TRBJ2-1	TGCGCCAGCACCTTAGCGGGGACTAACTACAATGAGCAGTTCTTC	CASTLAGTNYNEQFF
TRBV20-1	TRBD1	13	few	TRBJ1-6	TGCAGTGCAAGGGGACAGAACCGTTCACCCCTCCACTTT	CSARGQNRSPLHF
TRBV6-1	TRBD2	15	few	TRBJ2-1	TGTGCCAGCAGTACCCGGACTAGCCCCTACAATGAGCAGTTCTTC	CASSTRTSPYNEQFF
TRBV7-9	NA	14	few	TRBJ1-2	TGTGCCAGCAGCTTAGGACGACAGAACTATGGCTACACCTTC	CASSLGRQNYGYTF
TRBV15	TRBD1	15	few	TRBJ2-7	TGTGCCACCAGCAGCGGGACAGGGGTTGGTTACGAGCAGTACTTC	CATSSGTGVGYEQYF